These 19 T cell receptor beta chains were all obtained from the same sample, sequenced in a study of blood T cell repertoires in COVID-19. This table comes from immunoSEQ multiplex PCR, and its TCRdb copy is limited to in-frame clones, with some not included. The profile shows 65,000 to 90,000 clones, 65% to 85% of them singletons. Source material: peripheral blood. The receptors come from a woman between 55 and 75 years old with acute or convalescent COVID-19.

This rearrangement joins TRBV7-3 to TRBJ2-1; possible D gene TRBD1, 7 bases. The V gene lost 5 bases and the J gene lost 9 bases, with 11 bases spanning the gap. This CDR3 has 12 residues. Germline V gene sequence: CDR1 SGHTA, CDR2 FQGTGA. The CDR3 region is CASSQGGSEQFF. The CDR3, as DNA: TGTGCCAGCAGCCAGGGGGGTAGTGAGCAGTTCTTC.

The chain's CDR3 is CASSVLRTGNNSPLHF. CDR3 sequence (DNA): TGTGCCAGCTCAGTTTTGAGAACAGGGAACAATTCACCCCTCCACTTT. The chain joins TRBV27 to TRBJ1-6; the D gene is possibly TRBD1 (6 bases). Germline V CDR1 and CDR2: MNHEY, SMNVEV (reference sequence). Trimming stripped 8 bases from V and 7 bases from J, with 21 bases between. The CDR3 consists of 16 residues.

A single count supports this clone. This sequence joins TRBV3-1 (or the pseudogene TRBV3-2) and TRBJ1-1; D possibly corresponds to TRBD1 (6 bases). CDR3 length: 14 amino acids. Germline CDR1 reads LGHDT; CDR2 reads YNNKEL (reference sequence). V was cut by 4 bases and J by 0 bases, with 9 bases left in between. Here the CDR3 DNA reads TGTGCCAGCAGCCTAGGACAGTTGAACACTGAAGCTTTCTTT. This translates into CASSLGQLNTEAFF.

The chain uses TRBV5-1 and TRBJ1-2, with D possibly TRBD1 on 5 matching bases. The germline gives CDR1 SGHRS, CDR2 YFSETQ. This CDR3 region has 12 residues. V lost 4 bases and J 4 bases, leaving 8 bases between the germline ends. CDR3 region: CASSPDSYGYTF. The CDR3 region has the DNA TGCGCCAGCAGCCCAGACAGCTATGGCTACACCTTC.

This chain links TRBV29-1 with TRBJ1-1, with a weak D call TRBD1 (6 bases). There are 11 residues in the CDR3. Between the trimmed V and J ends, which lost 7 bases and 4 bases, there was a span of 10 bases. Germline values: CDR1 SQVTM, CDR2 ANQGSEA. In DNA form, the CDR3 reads TGCAGCGCCACAGGGATCACTGAAGCTTTCTTT. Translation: CSATGITEAFF.

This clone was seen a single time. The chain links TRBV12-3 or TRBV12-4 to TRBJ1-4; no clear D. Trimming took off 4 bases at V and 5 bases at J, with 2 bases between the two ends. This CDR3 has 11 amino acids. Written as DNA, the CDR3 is TGTGCCAGCAGTTCAAATGAAAAACTGTTTTTT. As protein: CASSSNEKLFF.

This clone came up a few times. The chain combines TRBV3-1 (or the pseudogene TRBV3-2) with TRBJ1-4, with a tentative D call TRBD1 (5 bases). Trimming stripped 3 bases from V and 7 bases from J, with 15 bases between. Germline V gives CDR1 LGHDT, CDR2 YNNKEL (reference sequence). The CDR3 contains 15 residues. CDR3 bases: TGTGCCAGCAGCCATGCGAGTCAGGGCCTTGAAAAACTGTTTTTT. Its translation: CASSHASQGLEKLFF.

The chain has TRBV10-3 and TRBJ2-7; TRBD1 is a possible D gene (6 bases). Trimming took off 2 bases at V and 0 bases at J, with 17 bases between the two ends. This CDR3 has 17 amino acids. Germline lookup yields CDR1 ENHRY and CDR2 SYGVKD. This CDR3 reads CAISEVPPGQISYEQYF. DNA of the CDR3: TGTGCCATCAGTGAGGTACCCCCTGGACAGATCTCCTACGAGCAGTACTTC.

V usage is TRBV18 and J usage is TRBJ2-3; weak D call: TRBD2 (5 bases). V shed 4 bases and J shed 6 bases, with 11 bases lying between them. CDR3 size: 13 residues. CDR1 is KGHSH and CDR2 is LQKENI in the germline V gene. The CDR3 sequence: CASSQDSGDTQYF. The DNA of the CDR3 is TGTGCCAGCTCACAAGACTCGGGGGATACGCAGTATTTT.

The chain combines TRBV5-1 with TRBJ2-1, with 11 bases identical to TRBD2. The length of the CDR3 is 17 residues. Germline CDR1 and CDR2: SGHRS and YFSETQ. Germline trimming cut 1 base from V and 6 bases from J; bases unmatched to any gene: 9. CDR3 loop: CASSLILAGELLNEQFF. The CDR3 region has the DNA TGCGCCAGCAGCTTGATACTAGCGGGAGAACTACTCAATGAGCAGTTCTTC.

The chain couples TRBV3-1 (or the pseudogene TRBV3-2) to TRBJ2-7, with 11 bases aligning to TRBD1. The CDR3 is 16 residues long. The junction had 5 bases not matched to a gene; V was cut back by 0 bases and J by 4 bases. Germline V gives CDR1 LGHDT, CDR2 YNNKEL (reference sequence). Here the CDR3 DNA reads TGTGCCAGCAGCCAAGACCGGACAGGGGGCGTATACGAGCAGTACTTC. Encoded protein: CASSQDRTGGVYEQYF.

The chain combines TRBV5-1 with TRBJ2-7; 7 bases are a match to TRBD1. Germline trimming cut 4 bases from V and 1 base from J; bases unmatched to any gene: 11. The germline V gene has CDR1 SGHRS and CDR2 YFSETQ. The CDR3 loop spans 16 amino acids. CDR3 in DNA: TGCGCCAGCAGCCCATCCGGGACAGCCTTTTCCTACGAGCAGTACTTC. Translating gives CASSPSGTAFSYEQYF.

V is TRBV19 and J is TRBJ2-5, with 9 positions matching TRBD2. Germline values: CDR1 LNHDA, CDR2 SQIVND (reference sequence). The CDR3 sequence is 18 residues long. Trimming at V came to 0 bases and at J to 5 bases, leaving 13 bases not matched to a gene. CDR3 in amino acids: CASSIDLAGGLHVETQYF. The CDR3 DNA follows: TGTGCCAGTAGTATAGATCTCGCGGGGGGGCTTCATGTGGAGACCCAGTACTTC.

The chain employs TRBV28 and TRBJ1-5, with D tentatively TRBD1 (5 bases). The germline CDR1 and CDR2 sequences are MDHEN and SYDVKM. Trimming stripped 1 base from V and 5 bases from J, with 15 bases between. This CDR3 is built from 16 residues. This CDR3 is CASSLFSGWGDQPQHF. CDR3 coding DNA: TGTGCCAGCAGTTTATTTTCGGGCTGGGGGGATCAGCCCCAGCATTTT.

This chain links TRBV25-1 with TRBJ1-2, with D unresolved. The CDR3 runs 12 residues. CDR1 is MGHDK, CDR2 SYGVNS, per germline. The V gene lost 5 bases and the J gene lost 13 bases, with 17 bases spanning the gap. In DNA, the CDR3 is TGTGCCAGCAGTTCCCCAGGCCGTAGTTTCACCTTC. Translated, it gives CASSSPGRSFTF.

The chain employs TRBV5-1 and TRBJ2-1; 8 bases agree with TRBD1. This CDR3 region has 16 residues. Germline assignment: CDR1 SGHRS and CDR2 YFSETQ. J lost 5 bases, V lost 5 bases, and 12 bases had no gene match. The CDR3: CASSSTPGQENNEQFF. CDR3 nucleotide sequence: TGCGCCAGCAGTAGCACCCCGGGACAGGAGAACAATGAGCAGTTCTTC.

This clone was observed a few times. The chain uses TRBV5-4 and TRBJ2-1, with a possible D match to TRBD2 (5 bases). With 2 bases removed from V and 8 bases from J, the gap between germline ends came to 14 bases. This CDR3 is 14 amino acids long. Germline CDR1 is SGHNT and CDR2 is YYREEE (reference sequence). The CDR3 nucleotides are TGTGCCAGCAGCTTACCAACTAGTAACGATGAGCAGTTCTTC. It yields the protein CASSLPTSNDEQFF. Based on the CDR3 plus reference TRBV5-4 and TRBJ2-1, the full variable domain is ETGVTQSPTHLIKTRGQQVTLRCSSQSGHNTVSWYQQALGQGPQFIFQYYREEENGRGNFPPRFSGLQFPNYSSELNVNALELDDSALYLCASSLPTSNDEQFFGPGTRLTVL.

CDR3 residues: CASSLAGGTDTQYF. The DNA for the CDR3 is TGTGCCAGCAGTCTAGCGGGGGGGACAGATACGCAGTATTTT. The chain joins TRBV6-4 to TRBJ2-3, with 12 bases fitting TRBD2. CDR3 size: 14 residues. Germline assignment: CDR1 MRHNA and CDR2 SNTAGT. Unmatched junction bases numbered 0, after V lost 5 bases and J lost 3 bases.

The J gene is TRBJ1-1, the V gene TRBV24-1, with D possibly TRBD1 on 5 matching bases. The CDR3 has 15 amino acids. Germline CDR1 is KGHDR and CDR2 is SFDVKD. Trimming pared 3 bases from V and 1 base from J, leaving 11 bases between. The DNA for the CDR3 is TGTGCCACCAGTGATCCCGGGGGGGGGAACACTGAAGCTTTCTTT. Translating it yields CATSDPGGGNTEAFF.